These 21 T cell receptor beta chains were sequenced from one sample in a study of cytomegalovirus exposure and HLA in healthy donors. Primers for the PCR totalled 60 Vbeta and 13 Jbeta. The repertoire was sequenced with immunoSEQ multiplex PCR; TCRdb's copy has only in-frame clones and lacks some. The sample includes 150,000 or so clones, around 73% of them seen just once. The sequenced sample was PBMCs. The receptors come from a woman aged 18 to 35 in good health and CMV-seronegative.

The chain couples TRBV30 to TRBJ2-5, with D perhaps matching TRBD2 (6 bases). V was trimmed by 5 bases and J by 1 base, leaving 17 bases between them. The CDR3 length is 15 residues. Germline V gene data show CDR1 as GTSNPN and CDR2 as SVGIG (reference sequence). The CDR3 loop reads CAWGATRGIQETQYF. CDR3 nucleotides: TGTGCCTGGGGCGCCACCCGCGGGATCCAAGAGACCCAGTACTTC.

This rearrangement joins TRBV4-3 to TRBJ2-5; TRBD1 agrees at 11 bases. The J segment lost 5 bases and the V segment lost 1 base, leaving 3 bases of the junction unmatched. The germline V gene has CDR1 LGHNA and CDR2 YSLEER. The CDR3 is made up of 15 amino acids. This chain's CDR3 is CASSQGDRGGETQYF. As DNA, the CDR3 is TGCGCCAGCAGCCAAGGGGACAGGGGGGGGGAGACCCAGTACTTC.

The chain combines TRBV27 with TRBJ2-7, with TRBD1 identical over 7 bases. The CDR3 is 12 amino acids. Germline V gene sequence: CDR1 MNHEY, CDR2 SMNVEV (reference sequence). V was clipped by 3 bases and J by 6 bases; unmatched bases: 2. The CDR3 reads CASSLYRGEQYF. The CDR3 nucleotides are TGTGCCAGCAGTTTGTACAGGGGCGAGCAGTACTTC.

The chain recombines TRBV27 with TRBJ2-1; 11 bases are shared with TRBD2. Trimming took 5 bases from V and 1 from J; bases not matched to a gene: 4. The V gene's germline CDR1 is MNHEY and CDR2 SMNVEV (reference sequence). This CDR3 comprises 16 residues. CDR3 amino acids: CASSRLAGSSYNEQFF. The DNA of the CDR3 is TGTGCCAGCAGTCGACTAGCGGGATCTTCCTACAATGAGCAGTTCTTC.

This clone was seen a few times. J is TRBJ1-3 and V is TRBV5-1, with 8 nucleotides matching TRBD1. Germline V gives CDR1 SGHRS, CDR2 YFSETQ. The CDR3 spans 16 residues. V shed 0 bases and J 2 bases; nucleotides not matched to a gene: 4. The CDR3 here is CASSLGQGIPGNTIYF. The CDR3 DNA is TGCGCCAGCAGCTTGGGACAGGGGATCCCTGGAAACACCATATATTTT. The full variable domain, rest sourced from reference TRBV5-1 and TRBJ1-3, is KAGVTQTPRYLIKTRGQQVTLSCSPISGHRSVSWYQQTPGQGLQFLFEYFSETQRNKGNFPGRFSGRQFSNSRSEMNVSTLELGDSALYLCASSLGQGIPGNTIYFGEGSWLTVV.

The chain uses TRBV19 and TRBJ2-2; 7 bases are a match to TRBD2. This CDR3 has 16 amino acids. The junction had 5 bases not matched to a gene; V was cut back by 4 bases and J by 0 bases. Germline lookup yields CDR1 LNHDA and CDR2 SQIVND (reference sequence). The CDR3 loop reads CASSSSGTTNTGELFF. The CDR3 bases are TGTGCCAGTAGTAGCTCCGGGACTACGAACACCGGGGAGCTGTTTTTT.

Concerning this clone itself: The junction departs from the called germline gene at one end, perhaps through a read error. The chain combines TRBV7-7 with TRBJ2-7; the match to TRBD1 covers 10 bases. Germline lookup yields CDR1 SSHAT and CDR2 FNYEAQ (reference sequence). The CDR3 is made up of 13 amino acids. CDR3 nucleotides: TGTGCTAGCAGCTTAGGGGACAGGGGCGAGCAGTACTTC. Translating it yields CASSLGDRGEQYF.

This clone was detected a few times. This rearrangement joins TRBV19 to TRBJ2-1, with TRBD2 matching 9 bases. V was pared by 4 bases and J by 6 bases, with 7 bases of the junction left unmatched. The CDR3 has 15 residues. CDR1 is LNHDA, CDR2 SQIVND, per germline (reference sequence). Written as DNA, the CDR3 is TGTGCCAGTAGTACAGGACTAGCGCCCGCCAATGAGCAGTTCTTC. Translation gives CASSTGLAPANEQFF.

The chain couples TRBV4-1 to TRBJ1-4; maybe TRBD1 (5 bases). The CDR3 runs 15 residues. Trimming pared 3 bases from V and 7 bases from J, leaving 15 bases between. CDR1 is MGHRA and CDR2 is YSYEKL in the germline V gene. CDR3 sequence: CASSQDVRGREKLFF. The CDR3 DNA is TGCGCCAGCAGCCAGGACGTGCGGGGCCGTGAAAAACTGTTTTTT.

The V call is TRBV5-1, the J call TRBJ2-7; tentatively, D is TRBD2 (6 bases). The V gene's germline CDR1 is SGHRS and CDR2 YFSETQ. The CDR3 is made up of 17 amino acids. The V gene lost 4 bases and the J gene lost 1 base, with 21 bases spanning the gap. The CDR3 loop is CASSPRRAGLRSYEQYV. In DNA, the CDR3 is TGCGCCAGCAGCCCCCGACGGGCGGGATTAAGGTCCTACGAGCAGTACGTC.

The CDR3: CASSQDGGRYNEQFF. The CDR3 nucleotides are TGCGCCAGCAGCCAAGATGGGGGGAGATACAATGAGCAGTTCTTC. The chain has TRBV4-1 and TRBJ2-1; TRBD2 is a possible D gene (6 bases). The CDR3 extends over 15 amino acids. The V end was cut by 0 bases, the J end by 4 bases, with 10 bases between. The V gene's germline CDR1 is MGHRA and CDR2 YSYEKL.

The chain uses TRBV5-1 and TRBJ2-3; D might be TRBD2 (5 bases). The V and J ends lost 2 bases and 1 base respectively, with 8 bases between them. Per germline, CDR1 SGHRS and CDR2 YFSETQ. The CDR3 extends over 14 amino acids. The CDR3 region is CASSFGSGTDTQYF. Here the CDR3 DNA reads TGCGCCAGCAGCTTCGGTAGCGGCACAGATACGCAGTATTTT.

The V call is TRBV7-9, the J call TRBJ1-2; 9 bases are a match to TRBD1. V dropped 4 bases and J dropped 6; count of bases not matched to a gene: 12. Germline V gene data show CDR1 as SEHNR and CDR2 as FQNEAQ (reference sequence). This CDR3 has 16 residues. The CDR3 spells CASSSWDRAHFDGYTF. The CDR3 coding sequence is TGTGCCAGCAGCTCTTGGGACAGGGCTCACTTCGATGGCTACACCTTC.

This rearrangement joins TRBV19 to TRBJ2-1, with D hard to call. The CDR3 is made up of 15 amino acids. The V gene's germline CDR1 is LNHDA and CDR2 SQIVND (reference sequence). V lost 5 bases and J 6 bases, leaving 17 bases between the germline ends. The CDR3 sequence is CASSPPGFFSNEQFF. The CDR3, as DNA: TGTGCCAGTAGTCCACCCGGGTTCTTCTCCAATGAGCAGTTCTTC. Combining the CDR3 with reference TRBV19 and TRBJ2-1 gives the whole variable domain DGGITQSPKYLFRKEGQNVTLSCEQNLNHDAMYWYRQDPGQGLRLIYYSQIVNDFQKGDIAEGYSVSREKKESFPLTVTSAQKNPTAFYLCASSPPGFFSNEQFFGPGTRLTVL.

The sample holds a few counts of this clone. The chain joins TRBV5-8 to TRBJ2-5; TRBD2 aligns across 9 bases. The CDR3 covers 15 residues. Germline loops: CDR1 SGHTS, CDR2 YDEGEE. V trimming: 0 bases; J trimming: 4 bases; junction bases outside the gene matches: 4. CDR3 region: CASSLGSAGGETQYF. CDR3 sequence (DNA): TGTGCCAGCAGCTTGGGTTCAGCGGGGGGAGAGACCCAGTACTTC.

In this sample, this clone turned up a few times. The CDR3, as DNA: TGTGCCAGCAGTGAAAATGCAGGGGAGATTGAAGCTTTCTTT. It codes for CASSENAGEIEAFF. The gene calls are TRBV7-9 and TRBJ1-1, with D possibly TRBD1 on 6 matching bases. The V end was cut by 6 bases, the J end by 7 bases, with 18 bases between. Germline V gives CDR1 SEHNR, CDR2 FQNEAQ (reference sequence). There are 14 residues in the CDR3.

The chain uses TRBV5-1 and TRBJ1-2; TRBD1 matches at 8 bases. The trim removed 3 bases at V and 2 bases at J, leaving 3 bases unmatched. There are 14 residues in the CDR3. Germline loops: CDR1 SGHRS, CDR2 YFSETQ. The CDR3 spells CASSSGQGNYGYTF. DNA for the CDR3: TGCGCCAGCAGCTCCGGACAGGGAAACTATGGCTACACCTTC.

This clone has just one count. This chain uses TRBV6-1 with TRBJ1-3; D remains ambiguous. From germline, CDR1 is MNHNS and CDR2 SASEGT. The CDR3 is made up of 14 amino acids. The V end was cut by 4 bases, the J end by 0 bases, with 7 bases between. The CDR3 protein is CASSVGGSGNTIYF. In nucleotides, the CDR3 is TGTGCCAGCAGTGTCGGCGGCTCTGGAAACACCATATATTTT.

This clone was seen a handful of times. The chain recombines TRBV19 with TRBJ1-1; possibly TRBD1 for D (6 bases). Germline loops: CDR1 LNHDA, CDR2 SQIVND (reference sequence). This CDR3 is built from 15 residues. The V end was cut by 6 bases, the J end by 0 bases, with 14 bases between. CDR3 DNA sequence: TGTGCCAGTAGACGGTACAGGGACCTGAACACTGAAGCTTTCTTT. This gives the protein CASRRYRDLNTEAFF. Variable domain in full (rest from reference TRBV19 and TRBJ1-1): DGGITQSPKYLFRKEGQNVTLSCEQNLNHDAMYWYRQDPGQGLRLIYYSQIVNDFQKGDIAEGYSVSREKKESFPLTVTSAQKNPTAFYLCASRRYRDLNTEAFFGQGTRLTVV.

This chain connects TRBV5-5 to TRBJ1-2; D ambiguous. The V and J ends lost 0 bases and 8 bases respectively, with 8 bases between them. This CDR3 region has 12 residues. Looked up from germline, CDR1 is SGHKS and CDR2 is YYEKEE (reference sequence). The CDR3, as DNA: TGTGCCAGCAGCTTGGGACAACGGGGCTACACCTTC. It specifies CASSLGQRGYTF.

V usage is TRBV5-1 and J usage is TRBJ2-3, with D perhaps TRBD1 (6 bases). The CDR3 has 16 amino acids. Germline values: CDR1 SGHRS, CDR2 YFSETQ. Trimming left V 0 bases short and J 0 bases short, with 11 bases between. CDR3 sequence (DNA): TGCGCCAGCAGCTTGGCCACAGGGCCGAGCACAGATACGCAGTATTTT. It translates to CASSLATGPSTDTQYF.